The 8 T cell receptor beta chains given below trace back to one sample, sequenced in a study of T cells in Graves' hyperthyroidism and ophthalmopathy. RNA transcripts were the template for amplifying TCR beta CDR3 regions. Carried out on the TCR CDR3, a first-round RT-PCR used the HTBI primer set. TCRdb redid the calling of the multiplex PCR reads with MiXCR, one entry per CDR3 protein. Counted here are approximately 330,000 distinct CDR3 sequences, roughly 18% occurring once; the ten biggest clones make up under 55%. The sequenced sample consisted of blood. These receptors were obtained from a woman aged 45 to 65 with Graves' hyperthyroidism.

This clonotype was picked up a small number of times. The chain employs TRBV6-1 and TRBJ2-2; 10 bases map to TRBD1. The CDR3 has 14 residues. V shed 10 bases and J 6 bases; nucleotides not matched to a gene: 8. CDR1 and CDR2 (germline): MNHNS, SASEGT. CDR3 bases: TGTGCCACCAAGGGACAGGGGATACCCGGGGAGCTGTTTTTT. As protein: CATKGQGIPGELFF.

This clonotype has a count of ten or more. The chain employs TRBV11-2 and TRBJ2-3, with no clear D. The CDR3 runs to 15 residues. The germline V gene encodes CDR1 SGHAT and CDR2 FQNNGV. Trimming shortened V by 5 bases and J by 1 base, and 13 bases separated the two germline ends. The CDR3 DNA sequence: TGTGCCAGCAGCAACTCTGCTGTCGGCACAGATACGCAGTATTTT. It encodes CASSNSAVGTDTQYF.

This clonotype showed up many times. CDR3 sequence reads: CSALSGGAGNEQFF. The DNA of the CDR3 is TGCAGTGCCCTAAGCGGGGGGGCCGGCAATGAGCAGTTCTTC. The genes are TRBV20-1 and TRBJ2-1; TRBD2 agrees at 10 bases. This CDR3 region has 14 residues. With 6 bases clipped from V and 6 bases from J, the junction kept 8 bases outside the gene matches. Germline V lookup: CDR1 DFQATT, CDR2 SNEGSKA (reference sequence).

V is TRBV6-1 and J is TRBJ2-7; 11 bases agree with TRBD2. With V trimmed by 5 bases and J by 2 bases, 2 bases remained unmatched. Germline CDR1 and CDR2: MNHNS and SASEGT. This CDR3 has 14 amino acids. CDR3 DNA: TGTGCCAGCAGTCCTAGCGGGGGGCCCTACGAGCAGTACGTC. Protein sequence: CASSPSGGPYEQYV.

This clonotype was picked up a small number of times. This sequence joins TRBV19 and TRBJ1-1; tentative D call: TRBD1 (5 bases). This CDR3 has 14 residues. Trimming cost V 4 bases and J 1 base, with 10 bases left between them. Germline V CDR1 and CDR2: LNHDA, SQIVND (reference sequence). DNA for the CDR3: TGTGCCAGTAGTAGGGACCCCGGGAACACTGAAGCTTTCTTT. Protein product: CASSRDPGNTEAFF.

This clonotype was seen many times. The chain combines TRBV5-1 with TRBJ2-5, with D perhaps matching TRBD2 (5 bases). This CDR3 spans 14 amino acids. Germline values: CDR1 SGHRS, CDR2 YFSETQ. The V end was cut by 3 bases, the J end by 5 bases, with 14 bases between. The CDR3 here is CASSYSASGETQYF. CDR3 sequence (DNA): TGCGCCAGCAGCTACTCGGCGTCGGGGGAGACCCAGTACTTC.

V and J are TRBV27 and TRBJ2-3; unclear D gene. V was shortened by 8 bases and J by 1 base, with 16 bases between the two germline ends. Per the germline V gene, CDR1 is MNHEY and CDR2 is SMNVEV (reference sequence). This CDR3 comprises 15 residues. CDR3 loop: CASRLRVGGTDTQYF. The CDR3 bases are TGTGCCAGCCGACTTCGGGTAGGCGGCACAGATACGCAGTATTTT.

This clonotype was counted between two and nine times. The chain couples TRBV20-1 to TRBJ2-7; D unclear. Trimming cost V 6 bases and J 7 bases, with 19 bases left between them. CDR1 DFQATT and CDR2 SNEGSKA come from the germline V gene (reference sequence). This CDR3 is built from 13 residues. The CDR3 DNA is TGCAGTGCCGTTGAAGTCCAAGTGGAGGAGCAGTACTTC. It yields the protein CSAVEVQVEEQYF.